Listed here is a single TCR beta chain. What it binds is not known. CDR1 is SGHTA, CDR2 FQGNSA, per germline. Deletions cut 3 bases from V and 7 bases from J, with 7 bases between. The CDR3 consists of 12 residues. This entry belongs to a study of T cells after yellow fever vaccination. General observations from the study: Relatively few clonotypes were ones that appeared in both CD4 and CD8 compartments. Compared with primary, the secondary response was weaker and peaked at day 5, not 15.

They built TCR cDNA with 5'RACE template switching, a step that put in a universal primer site and UMIs. One entry per CDR3 protein, called by TCRdb with MiXCR from the 5' RACE reads. The sample holds under 550,000 distinct CDR3 sequences, 21% seen once. The TCR sequence derives from a man aged 18 to 29 who received the YFV17D yellow fever vaccine. The V gene is TRBV7-2, the J gene TRBJ1-5; perhaps TRBD1 as D (5 bases). Sequencing used PBMCs, obtained less than 25 days after the first yellow fever vaccination. The CDR3 DNA follows: TGTGCCAGCAGCTTCACAGGACAGCCCCAGCATTTT. Translated, it gives CASSFTGQPQHF. Filled out from reference TRBV7-2 and TRBJ1-5, the complete variable domain reads GAGVSQSPSNKVTEKGKDVELRCDPISGHTALYWYRQSLGQGLEFLIYFQGNSAPDKSGLPSDRFSAERTGGSVSTLTIQRTQQEDSAVYLCASSFTGQPQHFGDGTRLSIL.